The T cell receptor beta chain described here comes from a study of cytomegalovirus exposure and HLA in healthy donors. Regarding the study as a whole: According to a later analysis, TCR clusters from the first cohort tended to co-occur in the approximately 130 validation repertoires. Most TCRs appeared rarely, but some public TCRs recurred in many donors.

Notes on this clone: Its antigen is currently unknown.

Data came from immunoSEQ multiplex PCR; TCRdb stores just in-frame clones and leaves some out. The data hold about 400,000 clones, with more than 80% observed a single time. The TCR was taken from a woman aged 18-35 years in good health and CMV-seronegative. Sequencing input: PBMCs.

DNA of the CDR3: TGCGCCAGCAGCTTCACTAGCGGGGGCCCCGGGTCTGGGGAGCTGTTTTTT. The encoded protein is CASSFTSGGPGSGELFF. This chain connects TRBV10-2 to TRBJ2-2; 11 nucleotides line up with TRBD2. V shed 6 bases and J 8 bases; nucleotides not matched to a gene: 14. The germline V gene encodes CDR1 WSHSY and CDR2 SAAADI. This CDR3 is built from 17 residues.